This record looks at one T cell receptor (beta chain) sequence and its context. Original data processing: Estimated nucleated cell counts came from reference gene primer amplification. Sequenced by immunoSEQ multiplex PCR; TCRdb stores in-frame clones only, minus some. V, J and clone size are taken as reported in that table, and D and trimming were inferred from the DNA itself. The sample records roughly 250,000 clones, 88% being singletons. The record originates from a study of blood T cell repertoires in COVID-19. Study-wide context: The origin of the acute and convalescent COVID-19 samples was the United States, Italy and Spain. The cDNA or gDNA used as material had been derived from T cells, B-cell-depleted T cells, or PBMCs.

Trimming took 4 bases from V and 5 from J; bases not matched to a gene: 8. Germline CDR1 SGHRS, CDR2 YFSETQ. CDR3 size: 14 residues. This TCR was sampled from a woman aged 25-40 years with acute or convalescent COVID-19. The chain uses TRBV5-1 and TRBJ2-7; TRBD1 matches at 8 bases. The sequencing sample was made of peripheral blood. As DNA, the CDR3 is TGCGCCAGCAGCCGTGGACAGGGAGTGGACGAGCAGTACTTC. Encoded protein: CASSRGQGVDEQYF.